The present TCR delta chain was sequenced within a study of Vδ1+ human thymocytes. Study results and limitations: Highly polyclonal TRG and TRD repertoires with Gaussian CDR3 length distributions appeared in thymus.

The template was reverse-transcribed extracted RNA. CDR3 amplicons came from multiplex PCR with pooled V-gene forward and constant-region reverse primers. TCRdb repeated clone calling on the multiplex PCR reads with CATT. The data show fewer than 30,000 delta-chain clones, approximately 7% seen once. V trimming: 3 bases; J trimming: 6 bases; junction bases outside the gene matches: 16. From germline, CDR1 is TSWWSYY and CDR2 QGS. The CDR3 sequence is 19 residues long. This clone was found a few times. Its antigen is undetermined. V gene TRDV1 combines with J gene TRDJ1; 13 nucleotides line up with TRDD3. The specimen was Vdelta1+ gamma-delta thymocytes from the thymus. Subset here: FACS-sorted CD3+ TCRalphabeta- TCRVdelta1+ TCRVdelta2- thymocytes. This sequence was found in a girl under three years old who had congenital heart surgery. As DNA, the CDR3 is TGTGCTCTTGGGGATTCCCTTCCTACTACTGGGGGATACGAGAATAAACTCATCTTT. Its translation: CALGDSLPTTGGYENKLIF.